These 29 T cell receptor beta chains originate from one sample sequenced in a study of response to subunit inactivated influenza vaccine. TCRdb independently ran MiXCR on the RT-PCR reads; one entry per CDR3 protein. This sample has 450,000 to 600,000 distinct CDR3 sequences, with under 9% found just once. The sequenced sample was PBMCs from blood, obtained roughly 24 months after vaccination. These receptors all come from a man aged 50 to 75 who received an inactivated influenza vaccine.

The gene calls are TRBV6-5 and TRBJ2-5, with a possible D match to TRBD2 (6 bases). V lost 0 bases, J lost 4 bases, and 15 bases lay in between. The CDR3 contains 16 residues. The germline gives CDR1 MNHEY, CDR2 SVGAGI. CDR3 loop: CASSYSALAEGETQYF. The CDR3 DNA reads as TGTGCCAGCAGTTACTCTGCACTAGCCGAAGGAGAGACCCAGTACTTC.

This clonotype was seen ten or more times. The chain employs TRBV6-2 or TRBV6-3 and TRBJ2-1, with TRBD1 as a possible D gene (5 bases). The CDR3 runs 13 residues. Trimming took off 6 bases at V and 0 bases at J, with 6 bases between the two ends. Germline V gene lookup returns CDR1 MNHEY and CDR2 SVGEGT. The CDR3 loop is CASRGDSYNEQFF. The CDR3 DNA reads TGTGCCAGCAGAGGGGACTCCTACAATGAGCAGTTCTTC.

This clonotype was found many times. V usage is TRBV6-5 and J usage is TRBJ2-5; D might be TRBD2 (6 bases). Germline CDR1 is MNHEY and CDR2 is SVGAGI. The V end was cut by 5 bases, the J end by 2 bases, with 18 bases between. The CDR3 is made up of 16 amino acids. CDR3 region: CASSNGLSDLQETQYF. DNA of the CDR3: TGTGCCAGCAGTAACGGACTATCGGATCTTCAAGAGACCCAGTACTTC.

This rearrangement joins TRBV2 to TRBJ1-5; 7 nucleotides align to TRBD1. The CDR3 is 14 amino acids. J lost 6 bases, V lost 2 bases, and 4 bases had no gene match. Germline CDR1 reads SNHLY; CDR2 reads FYNNEI. CDR3 DNA: TGTGCCAGCAGTGAACCAGGGGGTCGTCAGCCCCAGCATTTT. Its protein is CASSEPGGRQPQHF.

The genes are TRBV15 and TRBJ2-1; D might be TRBD1 (6 bases). The germline CDR1 and CDR2 sequences are LNHNV and YYDKDF (reference sequence). V lost 2 bases and J lost 7, with 12 bases in between. The CDR3 loop spans 14 amino acids. This chain's CDR3 is CATSRQPGDNEQFF. CDR3 nucleotides: TGTGCCACCAGCAGACAACCAGGGGATAATGAGCAGTTCTTC.

On this clonotype itself: Just one base apart from a much larger clone, this may be a read error. V and J are TRBV2 and TRBJ2-3; D gene ambiguous. The CDR3 has 13 amino acids. The germline CDR1 and CDR2 sequences are SNHLY and FYNNEI. The chain's CDR3 is CSSSDLSINTQYF. The DNA of the CDR3 is TGTTCCAGCAGTGATTTATCAATAAATACGCAGTATTTT.

This clonotype was picked up many times. The rearrangement links TRBV12-3 or TRBV12-4 to TRBJ2-2, with D tentatively TRBD1 or TRBD2 (6 bases each). The CDR3 loop spans 14 amino acids. The CDR3 DNA is TGTGCAACAAGTCCCGGGGGCGGCGGCGGGGAGCTGTTTTTT. This codes for CATSPGGGGGELFF.

The J gene is TRBJ2-1, the V gene TRBV20-1, with D uncertain. The CDR3 totals 13 residues. Germline V lookup: CDR1 DFQATT, CDR2 SNEGSKA (reference sequence). Trimming removed 4 bases at V and 8 bases at J, with 15 bases between. The CDR3 is CSANKSPADEQFF. The CDR3 bases are TGCAGTGCTAATAAGTCTCCCGCCGATGAGCAGTTCTTC.

This clonotype was detected ten times or more. This chain uses TRBV7-6 with TRBJ1-1, with D possibly matching TRBD1 (5 bases). Per the germline V gene, CDR1 is SGHVS and CDR2 is FNYEAQ. V was shortened by 1 base and J by 7 bases, with 13 bases between the two germline ends. The CDR3 sequence is 14 residues long. The CDR3 is CASSLGGRGYEAFF. The CDR3 coding sequence is TGTGCCAGCAGCTTAGGGGGACGGGGTTATGAAGCTTTCTTT.

The rearrangement uses TRBV6-1 and TRBJ2-1, with 12 positions matching TRBD2. CDR1 is MNHNS and CDR2 is SASEGT in the germline V gene. J lost 4 bases, V lost 6 bases, and 4 bases had no gene match. The CDR3 is 15 amino acids. CDR3 protein: CASRQGLAGYNEQFF. The DNA of the CDR3 is TGTGCCAGCAGGCAGGGACTAGCGGGTTACAATGAGCAGTTCTTC.

This clonotype was picked up many times. The genes are TRBV3-1 and TRBJ1-1; no firm D call. CDR1 LGHDT and CDR2 YNNKEL come from the germline V gene (reference sequence). Trimming removed 1 base from V and 1 base from J, with 7 bases in between. The CDR3 extends over 14 amino acids. The CDR3 bases are TGTGCCAGCAGCCAAGCCGCAGGGAACACTGAAGCTTTCTTT. Residues: CASSQAAGNTEAFF.

This clonotype was seen a handful of times. This rearrangement joins TRBV5-1 to TRBJ1-2, with D maybe TRBD1 (6 bases). Per germline, CDR1 SGHRS and CDR2 YFSETQ. The CDR3 is 14 residues long. The V gene lost 4 bases and the J gene lost 3 bases, with 13 bases spanning the gap. CDR3 coding DNA: TGCGCCAGCAGCCATCGGGGGGGCGACTATGGCTACACCTTC. Translation gives CASSHRGGDYGYTF.

The gene calls are TRBV20-1 and TRBJ2-7; D remains unclear. The CDR3 contains 14 residues. V was trimmed by 4 bases and J by 0 bases, leaving 13 bases between them. Germline V CDR1 and CDR2: DFQATT, SNEGSKA (reference sequence). CDR3 bases: TGCAGTGCTACAGACCTCTCCCTCTCCTACGAGCAGTACTTC. This translates into CSATDLSLSYEQYF.

The chain links TRBV20-1 to TRBJ1-1; a weak D match, TRBD1 (6 bases). This CDR3 contains 16 residues. Germline V lookup: CDR1 DFQATT, CDR2 SNEGSKA (reference sequence). Trimming took off 4 bases at V and 1 base at J, with 19 bases between the two ends. The CDR3, as DNA: TGCAGTGCTAATGGGGGGGCGGGCTACTCGAACACTGAAGCTTTCTTT. It encodes CSANGGAGYSNTEAFF.

The gene calls are TRBV29-1 and TRBJ2-6, with D perhaps given as TRBD1 or TRBD2 (5 bases each). Germline CDR1 and CDR2: SQVTM and ANQGSEA. The CDR3 has 14 residues. V was clipped by 1 base and J by 12 bases, with 16 bases between them. The CDR3 bases are TGCAGCGTTGAAGTAGCGCAGGGAGTAGGCGTCCTGACTTTC. It translates to CSVEVAQGVGVLTF.

The V and J genes are TRBV9 and TRBJ2-2; D may be TRBD1 (5 bases). V was pared by 0 bases and J by 5 bases, with 11 bases between. Germline values: CDR1 SGDLS, CDR2 YYNGEE. There are 15 residues in the CDR3. As DNA, the CDR3 is TGTGCCAGCAGCGTAGCGGGTCCAGGGACCGGGGAGCTGTTTTTT. It encodes CASSVAGPGTGELFF.

This clonotype was counted a few times. The rearrangement links TRBV19 to TRBJ2-6; D remains ambiguous. V lost 2 bases and J lost 0, with 5 bases in between. Germline V CDR1 and CDR2: LNHDA, SQIVND (reference sequence). This CDR3 has 15 residues. The CDR3, as DNA: TGTGCCAGTAGTATACTCAGCTCTGGGGCCAACGTCCTGACTTTC. It translates to CASSILSSGANVLTF.

This chain connects TRBV29-1 to TRBJ2-7; D may be TRBD1 or TRBD2 (6 bases each). Germline CDR1 reads SQVTM; CDR2 reads ANQGSEA. V gave up 6 bases and J gave up 1 base, with 19 bases separating them. This CDR3 is built from 15 residues. CDR3 coding DNA: TGCAGCGTGGGGGCCGGGGGCACAAAATCCTACGAGCAGTACTTC. Protein: CSVGAGGTKSYEQYF.

This clonotype was observed a handful of times. V usage is TRBV28 and J usage is TRBJ2-4; either TRBD1 or TRBD2 may fit D (5 bases each). Trimming pared 5 bases from V and 7 bases from J, leaving 18 bases between. This CDR3 has 15 amino acids. Germline V gene sequence: CDR1 MDHEN, CDR2 SYDVKM. CDR3 sequence reads: CASSLRTRLSNIQYF. CDR3 DNA sequence: TGTGCCAGCAGTCTCCGGACACGACTAAGTAACATTCAGTACTTC.

This clonotype was counted between two and nine times. The chain uses TRBV4-3 and TRBJ2-1; D uncertain. The CDR3 is 14 amino acids. Per germline, CDR1 LGHNA and CDR2 YSLEER. V lost 4 bases and J 6 bases, leaving 13 bases between the germline ends. CDR3 region: CASSPTRAGNEQFF. The DNA for the CDR3 is TGCGCCAGCAGCCCCACCCGGGCAGGCAATGAGCAGTTCTTC.

The chain has TRBV7-9 and TRBJ2-5, with D unresolved. The germline gives CDR1 SEHNR, CDR2 FQNEAQ (reference sequence). V was shortened by 5 bases and J by 4 bases, with 5 bases between the two germline ends. CDR3 length equals 11 residues. CDR3: CASSVVETQYF. CDR3 in DNA: TGTGCCAGCAGCGTAGTAGAGACCCAGTACTTC. Full variable domain (missing parts from reference TRBV7-9 and TRBJ2-5): DTGVSQNPRHKITKRGQNVTFRCDPISEHNRLYWYRQTLGQGPEFLTYFQNEAQLEKSRLLSDRFSAERPKGSFSTLEIQRTEQGDSAMYLCASSVVETQYFGPGTRLLVL.

The rearrangement uses TRBV7-8 and TRBJ2-1; no reliable D call. Germline lookup yields CDR1 SGHVS and CDR2 FQNEAQ. The CDR3 length is 16 residues. V shed 5 bases and J shed 5 bases, with 19 bases lying between them. CDR3 sequence (DNA): TGTGCCAGCAGCCGAGAACCGTTCGCTTCAGACAATGAGCAGTTCTTC. Translated, it gives CASSREPFASDNEQFF.

This clonotype was found a few times. The J gene is TRBJ2-6, the V gene TRBV27, with D perhaps TRBD1 (6 bases). Germline CDR1 reads MNHEY; CDR2 reads SMNVEV (reference sequence). V gave up 3 bases and J gave up 3 bases, with 15 bases separating them. This CDR3 contains 17 residues. The DNA for the CDR3 is TGTGCCAGCAGTTTCCAGGGGAACGGGCGTGGGGCCAACGTCCTGACTTTC. Its translation: CASSFQGNGRGANVLTF.

Only a few counts were recorded for this clonotype. The V call is TRBV5-1, the J call TRBJ2-5; D is ambiguous. V gave up 1 base and J gave up 0 bases, with 7 bases separating them. The CDR3 consists of 14 residues. CDR1 and CDR2 (germline): SGHRS, YFSETQ. The CDR3 sequence is CASSLSPDQETQYF. The DNA for the CDR3 is TGCGCCAGCAGCTTGTCCCCTGACCAAGAGACCCAGTACTTC.

This rearrangement joins TRBV5-1 to TRBJ2-7; D might be TRBD1 (6 bases). The CDR3 totals 13 residues. Germline assignment: CDR1 SGHRS and CDR2 YFSETQ. The V end lost 0 bases, the J end lost 5 bases, and 9 bases lay between the germline ends. The CDR3 region is CASSLGGQNEQYF. In nucleotides, the CDR3 is TGCGCCAGCAGCTTGGGCGGACAGAACGAGCAGTACTTC.

The V and J genes are TRBV12-3 or TRBV12-4 and TRBJ2-5; the D call may be TRBD1 or TRBD2 (6 bases each). The CDR3 runs to 14 residues. Trimming left V 1 base short and J 8 bases short, with 14 bases between. As DNA, the CDR3 is TGTGCCAGCAGTTTAGGCCCCGGGGGCCAAACCCAGTACTTC. Translation: CASSLGPGGQTQYF.

The chain combines TRBV3-1 with TRBJ1-1; 7 bases align to TRBD1. This CDR3 comprises 15 residues. The germline gives CDR1 LGHDT, CDR2 YNNKEL (reference sequence). The V and J ends lost 4 bases and 3 bases, in that order; junction bases with no gene match: 8. Written as DNA, the CDR3 is TGTGCCAGCAGCCCCGGAGGGGGCAGGGACACTGAAGCTTTCTTT. Encoded protein: CASSPGGGRDTEAFF.

The sample holds a few counts of this clonotype. The J gene is TRBJ2-1, the V gene TRBV5-1; D is perhaps TRBD2 (6 bases). V was clipped by 0 bases and J by 7 bases, with 11 bases between them. This CDR3 has 14 residues. Germline-derived CDR1 and CDR2 are SGHRS and YFSETQ. The CDR3 is CASSLAWRDNEQFF. The CDR3, as DNA: TGCGCCAGCAGCTTGGCCTGGAGGGATAATGAGCAGTTCTTC. Using reference TRBV5-1 and TRBJ2-1 for the parts outside the CDR3, the full variable domain is KAGVTQTPRYLIKTRGQQVTLSCSPISGHRSVSWYQQTPGQGLQFLFEYFSETQRNKGNFPGRFSGRQFSNSRSEMNVSTLELGDSALYLCASSLAWRDNEQFFGPGTRLTVL.

In this sample, this clonotype turned up many times. This rearrangement joins TRBV10-3 to TRBJ1-3; D might be TRBD1 (6 bases). The CDR3 runs 14 residues. Germline lookup yields CDR1 ENHRY and CDR2 SYGVKD. V lost 6 bases and J 0 bases, leaving 9 bases between the germline ends. CDR3 nucleotide sequence: TGTGCCATCAGAACAGGGAACTCTGGAAACACCATATATTTT. This translates into CAIRTGNSGNTIYF.